The 13 T cell receptor beta chains presented below share a single source sample, sequenced in a study of T cell repertoires in cytomegalovirus infection. TCRdb fed the reads into MiXCR, producing one record per CDR3 protein. Among hundreds of thousands of distinct CDR3 sequences listed, roughly 36% were seen once. These TCRs are of unknown antigen specificity. Sequencing was performed on cultured PBMCs, taken from culture after CMV antigen stimulation. These receptors all come from a human donor in good health (CMV status not recorded). Some clones in this sample may be carry-over from other donors' samples.

This clonotype has ten or more counts. This chain joins TRBV7-2 and TRBJ1-1; no clear D. The V gene's germline CDR1 is SGHTA and CDR2 FQGNSA. CDR3 length: 13 amino acids. Trimming left V 5 bases short and J 1 base short, with 8 bases between. The DNA for the CDR3 is TGTGCCAGCAGCCCAAGCTCGAACACTGAAGCTTTCTTT. This sequence encodes CASSPSSNTEAFF. Drawing the rest from reference TRBV7-2 and TRBJ1-1, the complete variable domain is GAGVSQSPSNKVTEKGKDVELRCDPISGHTALYWYRQSLGQGLEFLIYFQGNSAPDKSGLPSDRFSAERTGGSVSTLTIQRTQQEDSAVYLCASSPSSNTEAFFGQGTRLTVV.

This clonotype was found a few times. The chain joins TRBV20-1 to TRBJ2-7; 7 positions match TRBD1. This CDR3 has 13 residues. CDR1 and CDR2 (germline): DFQATT, SNEGSKA (reference sequence). V dropped 5 bases and J dropped 2; count of bases not matched to a gene: 6. CDR3 loop: CSADPGQPYEQYF. Here the CDR3 DNA reads TGCAGTGCTGATCCGGGACAGCCCTACGAGCAGTACTTC.

In its sample, this clonotype was seen a few times. The genes are TRBV7-2 and TRBJ2-5, with D possibly matching TRBD2 (6 bases). CDR1 and CDR2 from the germline V gene are SGHTA and FQGNSA. The CDR3 has 15 amino acids. Trimming cost V 1 base and J 5 bases, with 14 bases left between them. The CDR3 sequence is CASSLGGDSEETQYF. The CDR3 DNA sequence: TGTGCCAGCAGCTTAGGAGGGGACTCGGAGGAGACCCAGTACTTC.

This clonotype appeared a few times. The chain employs TRBV6-2 or TRBV6-3 and TRBJ1-5; 8 bases are shared with TRBD1. V was clipped by 6 bases and J by 1 base; unmatched bases: 5. The CDR3 runs 15 residues. In germline, CDR1 is MNHEY, CDR2 SVGEGT. DNA for the CDR3: TGTGCCAGCAGAAGGACAGGGTTGAGCAATCAGCCCCAGCATTTT. Translation gives CASRRTGLSNQPQHF.

In this sample, this clonotype turned up a few times. V is TRBV12-3 or TRBV12-4 and J is TRBJ1-1; D remains unclear. The CDR3 loop spans 14 amino acids. The germline V and J ends were trimmed by 1 base and 8 bases, with 14 bases remaining between them. CDR3 protein: CASSLGFGPTEAFF. For the CDR3, the DNA is TGTGCCAGCAGTTTAGGTTTTGGCCCCACCGAAGCTTTCTTT.

The genes are TRBV20-1 and TRBJ1-5, with unresolved D. The V gene's germline CDR1 is DFQATT and CDR2 SNEGSKA (reference sequence). The CDR3 is made up of 12 amino acids. V shed 5 bases and J shed 2 bases, with 7 bases lying between them. Here the CDR3 reads CSAVSGNQPQHF. DNA for the CDR3: TGCAGTGCTGTGAGTGGCAATCAGCCCCAGCATTTT.

This clonotype was seen only a few times. The chain recombines TRBV6-4 with TRBJ1-5, with a weak D call TRBD1 (5 bases). V was shortened by 0 bases and J by 3 bases, with 15 bases between the two germline ends. The CDR3 contains 17 residues. Germline V CDR1 and CDR2: MRHNA, SNTAGT. The CDR3 DNA is TGTGCCAGCAGTGACTCGACGGTACAGGACGACAATCAGCCCCAGCATTTT. It yields the protein CASSDSTVQDDNQPQHF.

J is TRBJ2-7 and V is TRBV6-6; weak D call: TRBD2 (6 bases). Germline V lookup: CDR1 MNHNY, CDR2 SVGAGI (reference sequence). There are 15 residues in the CDR3. V dropped 0 bases and J dropped 3 bases, with 12 bases sitting between them. CDR3 bases: TGTGCCAGCAGTTACTCTGGTAGCGGTGACTACGAGCAGTACTTC. Translation gives CASSYSGSGDYEQYF.

The CDR3 protein is CASTISGANVLTF. The CDR3 coding sequence is TGTGCCAGTACAATCTCTGGGGCCAACGTCCTGACTTTC. The chain couples TRBV19 to TRBJ2-6, with no clear D. The CDR3 loop spans 13 amino acids. Germline lookup yields CDR1 LNHDA and CDR2 SQIVND (reference sequence). Trimming removed 7 bases from V and 0 bases from J, with 4 bases in between.

CDR3 DNA: TGTGCCAGCAGGCAGTCGGGACATACGGCTAAACTGTTTTTT. This codes for CASRQSGHTAKLFF. V usage is TRBV6-1 and J usage is TRBJ1-4, with D maybe TRBD1 (6 bases). CDR3 length equals 14 residues. Germline V gene data show CDR1 as MNHNS and CDR2 as SASEGT. Between the trimmed V and J ends, which lost 6 bases and 11 bases, there was a span of 19 bases.

The chain joins TRBV4-3 to TRBJ2-1; weak D call: TRBD2 (5 bases). This CDR3 contains 14 residues. Trimming left V 1 base short and J 2 bases short, with 6 bases between. The germline CDR1 and CDR2 sequences are LGHNA and YSLEER. The CDR3 reads CASSQVGTYNEQFF. The CDR3 DNA reads TGCGCCAGCAGCCAAGTCGGGACCTACAATGAGCAGTTCTTC.

This rearrangement joins TRBV30 to TRBJ2-7; D is undetermined. Between the trimmed V and J ends, which lost 0 bases and 0 bases, there was a span of 12 bases. The CDR3 consists of 15 residues. Germline CDR1 reads GTSNPN; CDR2 reads SVGIG (reference sequence). The CDR3 is CAWSVGPDDSYEQYF. Here the CDR3 DNA reads TGTGCCTGGAGTGTAGGGCCGGACGACTCCTACGAGCAGTACTTC.

This CDR3 is CASSGQGESSPLHF. In DNA, the CDR3 is TGTGCCAGCAGTGGACAGGGGGAGAGTTCACCCCTCCACTTT. The chain joins TRBV6-1 to TRBJ1-6; the match to TRBD1 covers 9 bases. Trimming took 4 bases from V and 9 from J; bases not matched to a gene: 4. This CDR3 is 14 amino acids long. CDR1 and CDR2 (germline): MNHNS, SASEGT.